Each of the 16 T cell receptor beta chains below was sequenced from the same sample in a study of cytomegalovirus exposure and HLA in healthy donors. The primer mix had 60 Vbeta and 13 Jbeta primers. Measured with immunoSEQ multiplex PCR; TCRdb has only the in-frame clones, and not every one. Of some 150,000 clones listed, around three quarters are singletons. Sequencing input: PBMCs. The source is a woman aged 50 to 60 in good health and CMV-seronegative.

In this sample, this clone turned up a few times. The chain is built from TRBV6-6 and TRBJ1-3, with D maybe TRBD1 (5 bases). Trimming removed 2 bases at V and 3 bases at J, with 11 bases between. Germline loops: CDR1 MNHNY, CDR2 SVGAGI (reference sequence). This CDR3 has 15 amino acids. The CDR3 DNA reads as TGTGCCAGCAGTTACAGATCGGGGGTTGGAAACACCATATATTTT. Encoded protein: CASSYRSGVGNTIYF.

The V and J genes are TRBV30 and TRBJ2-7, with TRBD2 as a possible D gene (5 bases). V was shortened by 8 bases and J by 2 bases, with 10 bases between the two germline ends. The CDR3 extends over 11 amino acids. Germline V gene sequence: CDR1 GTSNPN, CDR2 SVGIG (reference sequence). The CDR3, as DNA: TGTGCCGCCCGGGAACCCTACGAGCAGTACTTC. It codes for CAAREPYEQYF.

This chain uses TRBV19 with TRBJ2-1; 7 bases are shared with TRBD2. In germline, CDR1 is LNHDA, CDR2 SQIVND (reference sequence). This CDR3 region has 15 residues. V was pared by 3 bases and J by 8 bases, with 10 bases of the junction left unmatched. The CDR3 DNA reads TGTGCCAGTAGTATGGGACTATCCCCGGGGGATGAGCAGTTCTTC. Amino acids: CASSMGLSPGDEQFF.

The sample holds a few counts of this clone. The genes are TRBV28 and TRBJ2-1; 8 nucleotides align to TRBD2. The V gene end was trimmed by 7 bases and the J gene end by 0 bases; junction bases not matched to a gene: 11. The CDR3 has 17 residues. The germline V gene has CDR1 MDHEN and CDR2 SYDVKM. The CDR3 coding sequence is TGTGCCAGCACGTCAGCGGGGGACTCGGTCTCCTACAATGAGCAGTTCTTC. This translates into CASTSAGDSVSYNEQFF.

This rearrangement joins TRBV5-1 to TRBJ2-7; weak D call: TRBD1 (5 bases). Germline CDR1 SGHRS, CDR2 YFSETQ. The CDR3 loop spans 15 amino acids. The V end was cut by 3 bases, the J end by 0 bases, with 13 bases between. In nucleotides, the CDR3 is TGCGCCAGCAGCTCCCGTAGGACACCCTCCTACGAGCAGTACTTC. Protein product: CASSSRRTPSYEQYF.

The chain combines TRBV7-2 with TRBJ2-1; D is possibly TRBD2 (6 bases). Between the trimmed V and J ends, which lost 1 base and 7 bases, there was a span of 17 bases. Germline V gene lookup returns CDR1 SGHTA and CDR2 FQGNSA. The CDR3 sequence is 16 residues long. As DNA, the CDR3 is TGTGCCAGCAGCTTAGGCTCGGCGGGGCAATCGAATGAGCAGTTCTTC. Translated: CASSLGSAGQSNEQFF.

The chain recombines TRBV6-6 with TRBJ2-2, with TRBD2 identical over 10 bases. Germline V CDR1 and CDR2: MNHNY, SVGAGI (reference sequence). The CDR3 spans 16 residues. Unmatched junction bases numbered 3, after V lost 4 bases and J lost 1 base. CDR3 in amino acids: CASSSLAGVNTGELFF. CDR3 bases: TGTGCCAGCAGTTCTCTAGCGGGAGTGAACACCGGGGAGCTGTTTTTT.

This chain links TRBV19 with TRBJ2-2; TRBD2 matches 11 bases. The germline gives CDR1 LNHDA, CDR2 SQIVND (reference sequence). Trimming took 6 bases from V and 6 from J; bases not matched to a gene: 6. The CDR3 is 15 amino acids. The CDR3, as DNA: TGTGCCAGTAGCCTACTAGCGGGAGAGGCCGGGGAGCTGTTTTTT. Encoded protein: CASSLLAGEAGELFF.

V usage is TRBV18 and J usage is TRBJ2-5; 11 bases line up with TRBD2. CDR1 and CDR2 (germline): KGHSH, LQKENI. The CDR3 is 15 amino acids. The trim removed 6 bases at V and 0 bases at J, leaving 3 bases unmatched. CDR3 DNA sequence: TGTGCCAGCTCCAAGACTAGCGGGAACCAAGAGACCCAGTACTTC. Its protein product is CASSKTSGNQETQYF.

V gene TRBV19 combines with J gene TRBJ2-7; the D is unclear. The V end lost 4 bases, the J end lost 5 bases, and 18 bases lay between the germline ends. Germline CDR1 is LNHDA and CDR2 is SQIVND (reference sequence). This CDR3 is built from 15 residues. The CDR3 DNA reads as TGTGCCAGTAGTAAGACGGGTAAAAGCAGCGACGAGCAGTACTTC. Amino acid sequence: CASSKTGKSSDEQYF.

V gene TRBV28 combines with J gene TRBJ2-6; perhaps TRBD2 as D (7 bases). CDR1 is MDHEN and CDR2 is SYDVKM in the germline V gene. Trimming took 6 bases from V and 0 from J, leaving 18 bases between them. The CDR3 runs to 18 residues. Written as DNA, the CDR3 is TGTGCCAGCAGAACCGAGGGGGGGGACACCTCTGGGGCCAACGTCCTGACTTTC. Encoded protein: CASRTEGGDTSGANVLTF.

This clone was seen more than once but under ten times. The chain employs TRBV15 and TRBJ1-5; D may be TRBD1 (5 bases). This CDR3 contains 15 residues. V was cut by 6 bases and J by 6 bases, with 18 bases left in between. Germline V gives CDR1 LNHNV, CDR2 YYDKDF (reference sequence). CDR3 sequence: CATRTGREGGQPQHF. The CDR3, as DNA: TGTGCCACCAGAACGGGCAGGGAGGGAGGTCAGCCCCAGCATTTT.

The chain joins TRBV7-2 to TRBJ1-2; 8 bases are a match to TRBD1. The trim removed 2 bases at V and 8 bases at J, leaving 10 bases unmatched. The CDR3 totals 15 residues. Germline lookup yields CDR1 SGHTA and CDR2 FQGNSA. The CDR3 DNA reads TGTGCCAGCAGCTTATCCCAGCAGGGGGCATGGGGCTACACCTTC. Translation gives CASSLSQQGAWGYTF.

CDR3 in amino acids: CASSLAGANTEAFF. For the CDR3, the DNA is TGTGCCAGCAGCTTAGCAGGGGCGAACACTGAAGCTTTCTTT. V is TRBV11-2 and J is TRBJ1-1; maybe TRBD1 (6 bases). The germline V gene has CDR1 SGHAT and CDR2 FQNNGV. V was cut by 1 base and J by 1 base, with 7 bases left in between. The CDR3 covers 14 residues. The whole variable domain, remainder taken from reference TRBV11-2 and TRBJ1-1, is EAGVAQSPRYKIIEKRQSVAFWCNPISGHATLYWYQQILGQGPKLLIQFQNNGVVDDSQLPKDRFSAERLKGVDSTLKIQPAKLEDSAVYLCASSLAGANTEAFFGQGTRLTVV.

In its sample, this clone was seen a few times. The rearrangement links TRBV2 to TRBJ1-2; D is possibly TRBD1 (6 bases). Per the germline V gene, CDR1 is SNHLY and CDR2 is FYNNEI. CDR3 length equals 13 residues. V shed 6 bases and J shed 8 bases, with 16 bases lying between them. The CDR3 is CASSHGGPRGYTF. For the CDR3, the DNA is TGTGCCAGCAGCCATGGGGGCCCTAGGGGCTACACCTTC.

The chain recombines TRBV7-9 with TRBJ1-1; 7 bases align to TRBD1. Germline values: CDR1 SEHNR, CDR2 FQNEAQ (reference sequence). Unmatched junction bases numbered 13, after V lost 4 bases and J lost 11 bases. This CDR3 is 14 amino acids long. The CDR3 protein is CASSSDRAKGEAFF. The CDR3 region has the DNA TGTGCCAGCAGCTCCGACAGGGCCAAGGGGGAGGCTTTCTTT.